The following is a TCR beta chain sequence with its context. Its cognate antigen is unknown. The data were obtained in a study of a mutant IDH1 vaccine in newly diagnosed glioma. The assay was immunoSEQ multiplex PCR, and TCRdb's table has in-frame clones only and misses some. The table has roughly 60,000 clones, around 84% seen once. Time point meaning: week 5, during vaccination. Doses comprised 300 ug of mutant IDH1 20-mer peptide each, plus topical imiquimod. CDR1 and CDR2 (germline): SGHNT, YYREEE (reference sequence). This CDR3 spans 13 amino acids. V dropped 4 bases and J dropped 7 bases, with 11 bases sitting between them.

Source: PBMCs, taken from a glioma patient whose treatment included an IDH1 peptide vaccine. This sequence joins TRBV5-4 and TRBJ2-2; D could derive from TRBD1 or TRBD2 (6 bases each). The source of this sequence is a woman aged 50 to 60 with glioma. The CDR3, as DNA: TGTGCCAGCAGCCGAGGGGGGAACGGGGAGCTGTTTTTT. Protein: CASSRGGNGELFF.